This T cell receptor (beta chain) was sequenced in a study of Tregs in tolerant kidney transplant recipients. About the study: Mixed chimerism was transient after nonmyeloablative marrow transplants from related graft donors. General study findings and limits: Few patients were studied, so findings need validation in larger groups. Expanding Tregs on activated donor B cells appeared to best identify donor-specific TCRbeta clones.

Germline V gives CDR1 SEHNR, CDR2 FQNEAQ (reference sequence). V lost 5 bases to trimming and J lost 4 bases, with 14 bases between them. There are 14 residues in the CDR3. Unstimulated regulatory T cells (CD4+CD25+CD127-), CD4+CD25- non-regulatory cells, CD4 and CD8 cells were FACS-sorted from thawed PBMCs. Only in-frame clones appear in the TCRdb table, and some are missing; sequencing was by immunoSEQ multiplex PCR. The table lists roughly 48,000 clones, with about 0.85% in the top ten. Remarks on this clone: Its target is not known. The read halts 3 residues ahead of the CDR3 end, with the missing end drawn from the germline J gene.

Here the sequenced sample was CD4+ T cells from blood, taken before the transplant. The receptor comes from a human donor who received a combined kidney and bone marrow transplant. This sequence joins TRBV7-9 and TRBJ1-2, with D possibly matching TRBD1 (6 bases). The sequenced part of the CDR3 DNA is TGTGCCAGCAGCCCCCGACAGGAGTCCTATGGC. Amino acids: CASSPRQESYG. The entire CDR3 protein is CASSPRQESYGYTF.